What follows are 30 T cell receptor beta chains derived from one specimen sequenced in a study of blood T cell repertoires in COVID-19. Sequencing used immunoSEQ multiplex PCR; TCRdb keeps in-frame clones, though not all of them. The data contain about 200,000 clones, 80% to 95% of them singletons. The specimen was peripheral blood. The receptors originated from a man between 60 and 75 years old with COVID-19, enrolled during active disease.

V usage is TRBV7-6 and J usage is TRBJ1-1, with TRBD1 matching 7 bases. This CDR3 contains 16 residues. V lost 5 bases and J lost 3; bases outside the gene matches: 12. From germline, CDR1 is SGHVS and CDR2 FNYEAQ. The CDR3: CASSRAGTVADTEAFF. The CDR3 nucleotides are TGTGCCAGCAGCCGAGCCGGGACAGTAGCGGACACTGAAGCTTTCTTT.

This chain uses TRBV3-1 (or the pseudogene TRBV3-2) with TRBJ1-2; 12 bases are a match to TRBD1. The germline CDR1 and CDR2 sequences are LGHDT and YNNKEL (reference sequence). The V and J ends lost 3 bases and 8 bases, in that order; junction bases with no gene match: 1. The CDR3 covers 13 residues. The CDR3 is CASSHGTGGGYTF. CDR3 in DNA: TGTGCCAGCAGCCACGGGACAGGGGGCGGCTACACCTTC.

The chain links TRBV20-1 to TRBJ2-1; TRBD1 is a possible D gene (6 bases). Trimming took 6 bases from V and 0 from J, leaving 30 bases between them. The germline V gene has CDR1 DFQATT and CDR2 SNEGSKA (reference sequence). The CDR3 sequence is 20 residues long. CDR3 protein: CSASSTGLVSPRSSYNEQFF. The CDR3 nucleotides read TGCAGTGCCAGTTCTACAGGGCTCGTGTCTCCTCGGAGCTCCTACAATGAGCAGTTCTTC.

V and J are TRBV18 and TRBJ2-2, with TRBD2 as a possible D gene (5 bases). The germline V gene has CDR1 KGHSH and CDR2 LQKENI. V was pared by 5 bases and J by 0 bases, with 13 bases between. CDR3 length: 16 amino acids. Here the CDR3 reads CASSTPLDANTGELFF. As DNA, the CDR3 is TGTGCCAGCTCAACTCCACTAGACGCGAACACCGGGGAGCTGTTTTTT.

This chain connects TRBV19 to TRBJ1-1, with a tentative D call TRBD1 (5 bases). Deletions cut 7 bases from V and 3 bases from J, with 21 bases between. This CDR3 has 16 amino acids. Germline V gene data show CDR1 as LNHDA and CDR2 as SQIVND (reference sequence). CDR3 loop: CASTGAGAGGDTEAFF. CDR3 nucleotide sequence: TGTGCCAGTACCGGAGCGGGTGCGGGAGGGGACACTGAAGCTTTCTTT.

This chain uses TRBV6-4 with TRBJ1-1; TRBD1 matches at 8 bases. CDR1 and CDR2 from the germline V gene are MRHNA and SNTAGT. The length of the CDR3 is 15 residues. With V trimmed by 3 bases and J by 0 bases, 3 bases remained unmatched. The CDR3 reads CASSETGGMNTEAFF. The CDR3 DNA sequence: TGTGCCAGCAGTGAAACAGGGGGGATGAACACTGAAGCTTTCTTT.

V is TRBV5-1 and J is TRBJ1-2; TRBD1 aligns across 7 bases. CDR1 and CDR2 from the germline V gene are SGHRS and YFSETQ. The CDR3 has 14 amino acids. The V and J ends lost 7 bases and 4 bases, in that order; junction bases with no gene match: 10. CDR3 in DNA: TGCGCCAGCGGCCTGGGGCAGGGGGTCTATGGCTACACCTTC. Translated: CASGLGQGVYGYTF.

In this sample, this clone turned up once. The rearrangement uses TRBV30 and TRBJ2-4, with a possible D match to TRBD2 (6 bases). The CDR3 has 13 residues. Germline CDR1 reads GTSNPN; CDR2 reads SVGIG (reference sequence). V was trimmed by 6 bases and J by 7 bases, leaving 16 bases between them. DNA for the CDR3: TGTGCCTGTTCGTTCGGAGGGCCTAACATTCAGTACTTC. This gives the protein CACSFGGPNIQYF.

CDR3 residues: CASRGLAGGPEFF. The CDR3 DNA is TGTGCCAGCAGGGGACTAGCGGGGGGGCCCGAGTTCTTC. The chain combines TRBV12-3 or TRBV12-4 with TRBJ2-1, with 16 nucleotides matching TRBD2. V gave up 6 bases and J gave up 14 bases; unmatched junction bases: 4. This CDR3 region has 13 residues.

The CDR3 sequence: CASRAGLAGAYEQYF. The CDR3 DNA reads as TGTGCCAGCAGGGCGGGACTAGCGGGCGCCTACGAGCAGTACTTC. The genes are TRBV28 and TRBJ2-7, with 12 positions matching TRBD2. Germline assignment: CDR1 MDHEN and CDR2 SYDVKM. V shed 6 bases, J shed 2 bases, and the junction held 5 bases outside the gene matches. The CDR3 totals 15 residues.

The rearrangement joins TRBV19 to TRBJ2-7; D might be TRBD2 (6 bases). The CDR3 sequence is 12 residues long. V was trimmed by 8 bases and J by 3 bases, leaving 11 bases between them. Per germline, CDR1 LNHDA and CDR2 SQIVND (reference sequence). The CDR3 reads CASAGRNYEQYF. The CDR3 DNA reads TGTGCCAGTGCGGGACGGAACTACGAGCAGTACTTC.

The chain carries TRBV27 and TRBJ2-1, with a tentative D call TRBD1 (6 bases). Deletions cut 8 bases from V and 4 bases from J, with 18 bases between. This CDR3 comprises 15 residues. Germline CDR1 reads MNHEY; CDR2 reads SMNVEV (reference sequence). The CDR3 DNA follows: TGTGCCAGCCGGCCCAGACAGGACTTATACAATGAGCAGTTCTTC. This translates into CASRPRQDLYNEQFF.

The rearrangement links TRBV19 to TRBJ1-2; the match to TRBD1 covers 10 bases. Germline trimming cut 1 base from V and 4 bases from J; bases unmatched to any gene: 6. The germline V gene encodes CDR1 LNHDA and CDR2 SQIVND (reference sequence). CDR3 length: 16 amino acids. The CDR3 DNA is TGTGCCAGTAGTATAGGGCCGGGACAGGGGCCCTATGGCTACACCTTC. Translation: CASSIGPGQGPYGYTF.

This chain joins TRBV21-1 and TRBJ2-7; the D call TRBD2 from the table was never checked on the DNA. TRBV21-1 is given as a pseudogene. The CDR3 length is 16 residues. The CDR3 sequence: CASSKAPAGALYEQYF. CDR3 bases: TGTGCCAGCAGCAAAGCCCCGGCGGGAGCCCTCTACGAGCAGTACTTC.

The V gene is TRBV10-3, the J gene TRBJ1-2; D is undetermined. The CDR3 sequence is 13 residues long. CDR1 ENHRY and CDR2 SYGVKD come from the germline V gene. Trimming removed 6 bases from V and 4 bases from J, with 12 bases in between. CDR3 residues: CAISSSAAYGYTF. In DNA, the CDR3 is TGTGCCATCAGCTCCTCCGCGGCCTATGGCTACACCTTC.

As concerns this clone: This sample also contains other DNA sequences that code for the same CDR3. The rearrangement uses TRBV6-5 and TRBJ1-3, with TRBD1 matching 10 bases. Germline lookup yields CDR1 MNHEY and CDR2 SVGAGI. J was trimmed by 3 bases and V by 6 bases; bases with no gene match: 5. This CDR3 region has 15 residues. The CDR3 is CASSRDRGSGNTIYF. For the CDR3, the DNA is TGTGCCAGCAGCCGGGACAGGGGCAGTGGAAACACCATATATTTT.

This clone was picked up many times. The CDR3 DNA reads TGTGCCAGCAGCCCTTGGGAGGATACGCAGTATTTT. It codes for CASSPWEDTQYF. V is TRBV28 and J is TRBJ2-3; tentative D call: TRBD2 (5 bases). V lost 6 bases to trimming and J lost 6 bases, with 10 bases between them. Looked up from germline, CDR1 is MDHEN and CDR2 is SYDVKM. The CDR3 has 12 residues.

In this sample, this clone turned up once. V usage is TRBV18 and J usage is TRBJ2-1, with 8 bases lining up with TRBD1. With 1 base clipped from V and 8 bases from J, the junction kept 7 bases outside the gene matches. Germline-derived CDR1 and CDR2 are KGHSH and LQKENI. This CDR3 contains 15 residues. The CDR3 region has the DNA TGTGCCAGCTCACCACGGCAGGGGGCATTCGATGAGCAGTTCTTC. Amino acids: CASSPRQGAFDEQFF.

The chain is built from TRBV18 and TRBJ1-6; TRBD1 matches 8 bases. The CDR3 runs to 14 residues. J lost 7 bases, V lost 5 bases, and 4 bases had no gene match. In germline, CDR1 is KGHSH, CDR2 LQKENI. The CDR3 here is CASSRTGRNSPLHF. CDR3 nucleotides: TGTGCCAGCTCAAGGACAGGGAGAAATTCACCCCTCCACTTT.

The chain uses TRBV2 and TRBJ1-2; D uncertain. The CDR3 has 11 amino acids. CDR1 is SNHLY, CDR2 FYNNEI, per germline. The V end lost 8 bases, the J end lost 6 bases, and 10 bases lay between the germline ends. CDR3 region: CASRGRNGYTF. The CDR3 DNA follows: TGTGCCAGCCGAGGGAGGAATGGCTACACCTTC. Drawing the rest from reference TRBV2 and TRBJ1-2, the complete variable domain is EPEVTQTPSHQVTQMGQEVILRCVPISNHLYFYWYRQILGQKVEFLVSFYNNEISEKSEIFDDQFSVERPDGSNFTLKIRSTKLEDSAMYFCASRGRNGYTFGSGTRLTVV.

This chain connects TRBV7-6 to TRBJ1-4; tentatively, D is TRBD1 (5 bases). Trimming took 4 bases from V and 5 from J, leaving 17 bases between them. The CDR3 runs to 16 residues. Germline loops: CDR1 SGHVS, CDR2 FNYEAQ. CDR3: CASSSSHGGGNEKLFF. The CDR3 DNA follows: TGTGCCAGCAGCTCCTCTCATGGGGGAGGGAATGAAAAACTGTTTTTT.

The CDR3 nucleotides are TGTGCCAGCAGCTTAGCCGGGACAGATGAGCAGTTCTTC. It yields the protein CASSLAGTDEQFF. The chain recombines TRBV7-9 with TRBJ2-1; 7 positions agree with TRBD1. The CDR3 covers 13 residues. In germline, CDR1 is SEHNR, CDR2 FQNEAQ (reference sequence). Losses at the gene ends were 0 bases for V and 8 bases for J; bases not matched to a gene: 1.

This chain connects TRBV5-8 to TRBJ1-1, with D perhaps matching TRBD1 (5 bases). Germline loops: CDR1 SGHTS, CDR2 YDEGEE. The CDR3 loop spans 15 amino acids. Trimming took off 3 bases at V and 5 bases at J, with 17 bases between the two ends. The CDR3 here is CASSSLRRGGTEAFF. CDR3 nucleotides: TGTGCCAGCAGCTCCCTCCGGAGGGGAGGAACTGAAGCTTTCTTT.

The chain is built from TRBV19 and TRBJ2-2, with 14 bases lining up with TRBD2. The CDR3 runs to 17 residues. The J segment lost 8 bases and the V segment lost 4 bases, leaving 9 bases of the junction unmatched. From germline, CDR1 is LNHDA and CDR2 SQIVND (reference sequence). CDR3 residues: CASSTHGLAGGPGELFF. The CDR3 coding sequence is TGTGCCAGTAGTACCCACGGACTAGCGGGGGGCCCGGGGGAGCTGTTTTTT.

The chain has TRBV28 and TRBJ2-4, with D possibly TRBD1 on 5 matching bases. Per germline, CDR1 MDHEN and CDR2 SYDVKM. The CDR3 has 16 amino acids. V lost 0 bases and J 2 bases, leaving 11 bases between the germline ends. CDR3 sequence: CASSLWNQGSKNIQYF. The CDR3 DNA reads TGTGCCAGCAGTTTATGGAATCAGGGATCCAAAAACATTCAGTACTTC.

V gene TRBV18 combines with J gene TRBJ1-1; 8 bases align to TRBD1. V lost 5 bases to trimming and J lost 4 bases; unmatched junction nucleotides: 6. Germline V lookup: CDR1 KGHSH, CDR2 LQKENI. The CDR3 is 14 amino acids. CDR3 nucleotide sequence: TGTGCCAGCTCAAGCCGGACAGGGTTCACTGAAGCTTTCTTT. The encoded protein is CASSSRTGFTEAFF. Full variable domain (outside the CDR3, taken from reference TRBV18 and TRBJ1-1): NAGVMQNPRHLVRRRGQEARLRCSPMKGHSHVYWYRQLPEEGLKFMVYLQKENIIDESGMPKERFSAEFPKEGPSILRIQQVVRGDSAAYFCASSSRTGFTEAFFGQGTRLTVV.

The chain links TRBV18 to TRBJ1-2, with TRBD1 matching over 9 bases. The trim removed 3 bases at V and 7 bases at J, leaving 6 bases unmatched. CDR3 length: 14 residues. Germline V CDR1 and CDR2: KGHSH, LQKENI. The CDR3 DNA follows: TGTGCCAGCTCACCCCGGGACAGGGCAATTGGCTACACCTTC. The encoded protein is CASSPRDRAIGYTF. Full variable domain (remainder filled in from reference TRBV18 and TRBJ1-2): NAGVMQNPRHLVRRRGQEARLRCSPMKGHSHVYWYRQLPEEGLKFMVYLQKENIIDESGMPKERFSAEFPKEGPSILRIQQVVRGDSAAYFCASSPRDRAIGYTFGSGTRLTVV.

This rearrangement joins TRBV5-6 to TRBJ1-5, with no clear D. Trimming left V 0 bases short and J 4 bases short, with 8 bases between. The CDR3 sequence is 14 residues long. Germline-derived CDR1 and CDR2 are SGHDT and YYEEEE. CDR3 nucleotide sequence: TGTGCCAGCAGCTTGGGGCGAGGTAATCAGCCCCAGCATTTT. This gives the protein CASSLGRGNQPQHF.

V gene TRBV10-3 combines with J gene TRBJ2-3; 14 positions match TRBD2. V trimming: 0 bases; J trimming: 7 bases; junction bases outside the gene matches: 12. Germline CDR1 is ENHRY and CDR2 is SYGVKD. This CDR3 region has 19 residues. Here the CDR3 reads CAISESGLAGASGRNTQYF. The CDR3 bases are TGTGCCATCAGTGAGTCGGGACTAGCGGGGGCCTCAGGTAGAAATACGCAGTATTTT.

The genes are TRBV6-2 or TRBV6-3 and TRBJ2-1; 7 nucleotides align to TRBD2. Germline CDR1 is MNHEY and CDR2 is SVGEGT. This CDR3 has 16 residues. V lost 6 bases, J lost 0 bases, and 8 bases stayed unmatched. CDR3 in amino acids: CASSPIAGRSYNEQFF. CDR3 nucleotides: TGTGCCAGCAGCCCCATAGCGGGCCGCTCCTACAATGAGCAGTTCTTC.